These 27 T cell receptor beta chains came from one sample sequenced in a study of cytomegalovirus exposure and HLA in healthy donors. The PCR contained 60 Vbeta and 13 Jbeta primers. Some clones are missing from TCRdb's copy, which holds only in-frame ones; the method was immunoSEQ multiplex PCR. The sample has roughly 120,000 clones, about 79% seen once. The sample taken for sequencing was PBMCs. Source of these receptors: a man in his thirties or forties in good health and CMV-seropositive.

The chain employs TRBV19 and TRBJ1-2; 7 bases fit TRBD1. Germline V gives CDR1 LNHDA, CDR2 SQIVND (reference sequence). Trimming removed 6 bases from V and 4 bases from J; junction bases left unmatched: 14. This CDR3 has 16 residues. The CDR3 nucleotides read TGTGCCAGTAGACCCCCGCCGACAGGGCGGACCTATGGCTACACCTTC. Translation gives CASRPPPTGRTYGYTF. Full variable domain (rest looked up from reference TRBV19 and TRBJ1-2): DGGITQSPKYLFRKEGQNVTLSCEQNLNHDAMYWYRQDPGQGLRLIYYSQIVNDFQKGDIAEGYSVSREKKESFPLTVTSAQKNPTAFYLCASRPPPTGRTYGYTFGSGTRLTVV.

The chain joins TRBV6-5 to TRBJ1-6, with 8 bases lining up with TRBD1. Germline values: CDR1 MNHEY, CDR2 SVGAGI. CDR3 length: 14 residues. Unmatched junction bases numbered 7, after V lost 6 bases and J lost 9 bases. CDR3 coding DNA: TGTGCCAGCAGAGATGACAGGGGTGGTTCACCCCTCCACTTT. This codes for CASRDDRGGSPLHF.

This rearrangement joins TRBV14 to TRBJ2-1; D unclear. The CDR3 spans 13 residues. V was cut by 1 base and J by 4 bases, with 5 bases left in between. The germline CDR1 and CDR2 sequences are SGHDN and FVKESK. The chain's CDR3 is CASSQGSYNEQFF. CDR3 nucleotides: TGTGCCAGCAGCCAAGGGAGTTACAATGAGCAGTTCTTC.

V gene TRBV7-6 combines with J gene TRBJ2-7, with 10 nucleotides matching TRBD1. CDR1 SGHVS and CDR2 FNYEAQ come from the germline V gene. This CDR3 contains 18 residues. V shed 1 base and J 1 base; nucleotides not matched to a gene: 10. The CDR3 DNA follows: TGTGCCAGCAGCTTAGAACCGGGGGCGGGACAGGGGTCCTACGAGCAGTACTTC. Translated: CASSLEPGAGQGSYEQYF. Full variable domain (rest looked up from reference TRBV7-6 and TRBJ2-7): GAGVSQSPRYKVTKRGQDVALRCDPISGHVSLYWYRQALGQGPEFLTYFNYEAQQDKSGLPNDRFSAERPEGSISTLTIQRTEQRDSAMYRCASSLEPGAGQGSYEQYFGPGTRLTVT.

V and J are TRBV7-3 and TRBJ2-3; D possibly corresponds to TRBD2 (6 bases). V shed 5 bases and J shed 2 bases, with 14 bases lying between them. The CDR3 is 15 residues long. Germline CDR1 reads SGHTA; CDR2 reads FQGTGA. The CDR3 here is CASSPKGLFTDTQYF. The CDR3 nucleotides read TGTGCCAGCAGCCCTAAGGGACTGTTCACAGATACGCAGTATTTT.

By its share, this clone is medium-sized. CDR3 sequence: CASSQDFSNSYEQYF. CDR3 nucleotide sequence: TGTGCCAGCAGCCAAGATTTCAGTAATTCCTACGAGCAGTACTTC. The rearrangement joins TRBV4-2 to TRBJ2-7; D ambiguous. The germline V gene has CDR1 LGHNA and CDR2 YNFKEQ. The CDR3 has 15 amino acids. The V end lost 0 bases, the J end lost 1 base, and 10 bases lay between the germline ends.

J is TRBJ1-3 and V is TRBV6-5, with D maybe TRBD1 (5 bases). V shed 1 base and J shed 0 bases, with 10 bases lying between them. CDR1 and CDR2 from the germline V gene are MNHEY and SVGAGI. The CDR3 sequence is 16 residues long. The CDR3 DNA follows: TGTGCCAGCAGTTACTTCAGGGCCACCTCTGGAAACACCATATATTTT. Translated, it gives CASSYFRATSGNTIYF.

The J gene is TRBJ2-5, the V gene TRBV27; 8 nucleotides line up with TRBD2. Germline loops: CDR1 MNHEY, CDR2 SMNVEV (reference sequence). The V gene end was trimmed by 0 bases and the J gene end by 4 bases; junction bases not matched to a gene: 13. The CDR3 covers 18 residues. The CDR3: CASSLSSRRGGAVETQYF. DNA of the CDR3: TGTGCCAGCAGTTTATCCTCCAGACGGGGGGGGGCCGTAGAGACCCAGTACTTC.

The J gene is TRBJ2-5, the V gene TRBV28, with 7 bases matching TRBD1. V dropped 5 bases and J dropped 4; count of bases not matched to a gene: 13. The CDR3 consists of 16 residues. Germline CDR1 and CDR2: MDHEN and SYDVKM. Here the CDR3 reads CASSPMTGFVVETQYF. For the CDR3, the DNA is TGTGCCAGCAGTCCGATGACAGGGTTCGTGGTAGAGACCCAGTACTTC.

This CDR3 reads CASSAGWNTGELFF. As DNA, the CDR3 is TGTGCCAGCAGCGCGGGCTGGAACACCGGGGAGCTGTTTTTT. The genes are TRBV7-6 and TRBJ2-2; maybe TRBD2 (5 bases). Germline loops: CDR1 SGHVS, CDR2 FNYEAQ. There are 14 residues in the CDR3. Trimming removed 5 bases from V and 1 base from J, with 8 bases in between. The whole variable domain, remainder taken from reference TRBV7-6 and TRBJ2-2, is GAGVSQSPRYKVTKRGQDVALRCDPISGHVSLYWYRQALGQGPEFLTYFNYEAQQDKSGLPNDRFSAERPEGSISTLTIQRTEQRDSAMYRCASSAGWNTGELFFGEGSRLTVL.

This sequence joins TRBV13 and TRBJ2-1, with 8 bases identical to TRBD2. The germline CDR1 and CDR2 sequences are PRHDT and FYEKMQ (reference sequence). The V segment lost 4 bases and the J segment 0 bases; nucleotides outside the gene matches: 2. The CDR3 is 15 amino acids. CDR3 coding DNA: TGTGCCAGCAGCTCCGGGACTAGCTCCTACAATGAGCAGTTCTTC. It codes for CASSSGTSSYNEQFF.

This rearrangement joins TRBV2 to TRBJ1-5; no clear D. The CDR3 is made up of 17 amino acids. Germline V CDR1 and CDR2: SNHLY, FYNNEI. V lost 6 bases to trimming and J lost 0 bases, with 18 bases between them. The CDR3 is CASSPEGGENSNQPQHF. Here the CDR3 DNA reads TGTGCCAGCAGCCCTGAGGGAGGCGAGAATAGCAATCAGCCCCAGCATTTT.

J is TRBJ2-7 and V is TRBV11-3; TRBD1 matches 8 bases. This CDR3 has 16 residues. The germline V gene encodes CDR1 SGHNT and CDR2 YENEEA. Trimming at V came to 5 bases and at J to 2 bases, leaving 11 bases not matched to a gene. For the CDR3, the DNA is TGTGCCAGCAGCCCAAGAGGGGGGACAGGAACCTACGAGCAGTACTTC. This gives the protein CASSPRGGTGTYEQYF.

This chain uses TRBV18 with TRBJ2-7; 8 nucleotides line up with TRBD1. With 4 bases clipped from V and 5 bases from J, the junction kept 16 bases outside the gene matches. The germline gives CDR1 KGHSH, CDR2 LQKENI. The CDR3 is 17 residues long. The CDR3 reads CASSRQSGGQAKNEQYF. In nucleotides, the CDR3 is TGTGCCAGCTCACGACAATCAGGGGGACAGGCAAAAAACGAGCAGTACTTC.

CDR3 in amino acids: CASSPASGGVTDTQYF. As DNA, the CDR3 is TGTGCCAGCAGCCCAGCTAGCGGGGGGGTCACAGATACGCAGTATTTT. V and J are TRBV11-2 and TRBJ2-3, with TRBD2 matching 12 bases. CDR3 length: 16 residues. V was pared by 5 bases and J by 2 bases, with 5 bases of the junction left unmatched. Germline V gene lookup returns CDR1 SGHAT and CDR2 FQNNGV.

This clone was counted a single time. The chain recombines TRBV28 with TRBJ1-5; D gene unclear. Looked up from germline, CDR1 is MDHEN and CDR2 is SYDVKM. Trimming removed 6 bases at V and 0 bases at J, with 18 bases between. This CDR3 is built from 17 residues. The CDR3 sequence: CASRLSEGLHSNQPQHF. In DNA form, the CDR3 reads TGTGCCAGCAGGTTAAGTGAGGGATTGCATAGCAATCAGCCCCAGCATTTT.

This clone came up a few times. The chain has TRBV6-4 and TRBJ2-3; TRBD2 matches 8 bases. V dropped 3 bases and J dropped 0; count of bases not matched to a gene: 2. In germline, CDR1 is MRHNA, CDR2 SNTAGT. The CDR3 totals 15 residues. CDR3 sequence reads: CASSEGTRSTDTQYF. CDR3 bases: TGTGCCAGCAGTGAGGGGACTAGGAGCACAGATACGCAGTATTTT.

The chain is built from TRBV5-4 and TRBJ2-5, with a weak D call TRBD2 (5 bases). The length of the CDR3 is 17 residues. Germline V lookup: CDR1 SGHNT, CDR2 YYREEE (reference sequence). V dropped 1 base and J dropped 1 base, with 17 bases sitting between them. The CDR3 nucleotides read TGTGCCAGCAGCTTGCTTGAGCGGAGAGCGGCCCAAGAGACCCAGTACTTC. Amino acids: CASSLLERRAAQETQYF.

V is TRBV18 and J is TRBJ1-1; D is perhaps TRBD1 (6 bases). Germline CDR1 and CDR2: KGHSH and LQKENI. This CDR3 has 15 amino acids. Trimming cost V 3 bases and J 5 bases, with 16 bases left between them. In DNA, the CDR3 is TGTGCCAGCTCACCTTTCTTGACAGGTTCGACTGAAGCTTTCTTT. Amino acid sequence: CASSPFLTGSTEAFF.

The chain has TRBV4-1 and TRBJ1-4, with 7 bases matching TRBD1. The ends lost 4 bases at V and 3 bases at J; junction bases unmatched: 8. The CDR3 is 16 residues long. Germline CDR1 and CDR2: MGHRA and YSYEKL. The CDR3 is CASSPGGPGSNEKLFF. For the CDR3, the DNA is TGCGCCAGCAGCCCAGGGGGGCCGGGGTCTAATGAAAAACTGTTTTTT.

The chain has TRBV27 and TRBJ1-1; D is undetermined. From germline, CDR1 is MNHEY and CDR2 SMNVEV (reference sequence). With 3 bases removed from V and 1 base from J, the gap between germline ends came to 12 bases. The CDR3 totals 15 residues. The CDR3, as DNA: TGTGCCAGCAGTTTCGGGGTTGGCGAGAACACTGAAGCTTTCTTT. Translation gives CASSFGVGENTEAFF.

The gene calls are TRBV4-1 and TRBJ1-1, with TRBD1 as a possible D gene (6 bases). The CDR3 length is 14 residues. V was trimmed by 0 bases and J by 1 base, leaving 6 bases between them. Germline V gene sequence: CDR1 MGHRA, CDR2 YSYEKL. In DNA form, the CDR3 reads TGCGCCAGCAGCCAAGAAGGGGGGAACACTGAAGCTTTCTTT. This codes for CASSQEGGNTEAFF.

The V and J genes are TRBV19 and TRBJ2-1, with no clear D. The V end lost 5 bases, the J end lost 6 bases, and 14 bases lay between the germline ends. The length of the CDR3 is 14 residues. Germline loops: CDR1 LNHDA, CDR2 SQIVND (reference sequence). DNA for the CDR3: TGTGCCAGTAGTTTCGATGCCCGCGGCAATGAGCAGTTCTTC. It specifies CASSFDARGNEQFF.

The chain couples TRBV5-1 to TRBJ2-7; 7 bases match TRBD1. The CDR3 extends over 15 amino acids. Germline V lookup: CDR1 SGHRS, CDR2 YFSETQ. The V gene end was trimmed by 4 bases and the J gene end by 5 bases; junction bases not matched to a gene: 12. The CDR3 nucleotides are TGCGCCAGCAGCAGTCTTACAGGGGAAGTCCACGAGCAGTACTTC. It yields the protein CASSSLTGEVHEQYF.

This chain connects TRBV16 to TRBJ2-1; 7 nucleotides match TRBD2. Germline V CDR1 and CDR2: KGHSY, FQNENV. CDR3 length: 13 residues. V lost 5 bases and J lost 5; bases outside the gene matches: 3. The CDR3 reads CASSDLADNEQFF. The CDR3 region has the DNA TGTGCCAGCAGCGACCTAGCGGACAATGAGCAGTTCTTC.

As DNA, the CDR3 is TGTGCCAGCAGCAGGTACAGCCGAAGGGGTGGCTACACCTTC. Translated, it gives CASSRYSRRGGYTF. V gene TRBV5-6 combines with J gene TRBJ1-2; a weak D match, TRBD1 (5 bases). The CDR3 length is 14 residues. Trimming removed 4 bases at V and 7 bases at J, with 17 bases between. Per germline, CDR1 SGHDT and CDR2 YYEEEE.

The chain is built from TRBV21-1 and TRBJ1-5; TRBD1 reflects the table's D call only, with no check against the DNA. TRBV21-1 is a known pseudogene. The CDR3 is 14 residues long. CDR3 residues: CASSKRQTNQPQHF. The CDR3 region has the DNA TGTGCCAGCAGCAAAAGACAGACCAATCAGCCCCAGCATTTT.